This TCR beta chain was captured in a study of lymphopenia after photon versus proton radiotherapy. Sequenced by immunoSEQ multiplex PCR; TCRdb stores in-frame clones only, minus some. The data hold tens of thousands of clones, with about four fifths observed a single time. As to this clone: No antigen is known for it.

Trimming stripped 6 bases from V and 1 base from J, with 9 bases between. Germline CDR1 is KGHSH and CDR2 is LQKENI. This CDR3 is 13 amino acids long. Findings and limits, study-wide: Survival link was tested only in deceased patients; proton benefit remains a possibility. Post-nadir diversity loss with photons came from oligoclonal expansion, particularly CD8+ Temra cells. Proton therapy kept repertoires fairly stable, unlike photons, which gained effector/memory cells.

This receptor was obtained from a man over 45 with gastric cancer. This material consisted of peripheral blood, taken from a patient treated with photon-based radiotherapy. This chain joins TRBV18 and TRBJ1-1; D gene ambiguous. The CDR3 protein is CASSLQPNTEAFF. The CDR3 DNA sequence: TGTGCCAGCTCCCTACAGCCGAACACTGAAGCTTTCTTT.